The 22 T cell receptor beta chains reported below all come from one sample, sequenced in a study of T cells after posttransplantation cyclophosphamide. A marrow graft followed busulfan-fludarabine conditioning, with cyclophosphamide on days +3 and +4. The protocol was immunoSEQ multiplex PCR, while the TCRdb copy is restricted to in-frame clones and leaves out a portion. The sample gives some 14,000 clones, none seen only once, and the top ten clones hold around 23%. The sample consisted of PBMCs, taken about 1,000 days after allogeneic stem cell transplant with posttransplant cyclophosphamide. Receptor source: a female patient between 40 and 50 years old who received an allogeneic stem cell transplant from a related donor, was CMV-positive, and had no GVHD. Some T cells may trace back to the graft donor.

This clone was counted ten times or more. The rearrangement links TRBV14 to TRBJ2-7; tentative D call: TRBD1 (6 bases). V lost 4 bases and J lost 7, with 14 bases in between. The CDR3 covers 13 residues. Germline loops: CDR1 SGHDN, CDR2 FVKESK. The CDR3 reads CASSRDRNMEQYF. CDR3 bases: TGTGCCAGCAGCCGTGACAGGAATATGGAGCAGTACTTC.

The rearrangement uses TRBV4-1 and TRBJ2-3; the match to TRBD2 covers 9 bases. CDR3 size: 16 residues. The trim removed 1 base at V and 9 bases at J, leaving 11 bases unmatched. Germline assignment: CDR1 MGHRA and CDR2 YSYEKL. CDR3 nucleotides: TGCGCCAGCAGCCAAGGGGAAAGGCTAGCGGGACGAACGCAGTATTTT. The encoded protein is CASSQGERLAGRTQYF.

The rearrangement joins TRBV9 to TRBJ1-4, with TRBD1 matching 7 bases. The CDR3 is made up of 15 amino acids. Germline V CDR1 and CDR2: SGDLS, YYNGEE. V was pared by 1 base and J by 4 bases, with 4 bases of the junction left unmatched. The CDR3 here is CASSVMPGGNEKLFF. For the CDR3, the DNA is TGTGCCAGCAGCGTAATGCCAGGGGGTAATGAAAAACTGTTTTTT.

This clone was observed a handful of times. This rearrangement joins TRBV7-8 to TRBJ1-2, with D possibly matching TRBD1 (5 bases). The CDR3 is 15 residues long. Germline V gives CDR1 SGHVS, CDR2 FQNEAQ. Trimming took 5 bases from V and 0 from J, leaving 13 bases between them. Written as DNA, the CDR3 is TGTGCCAGCAGCCCCGGGGGGGGAGCTAACTATGGCTACACCTTC. Translation: CASSPGGGANYGYTF.

This clone was observed at least ten times. The chain uses TRBV19 and TRBJ2-5; D is perhaps TRBD1 (5 bases). The CDR3 is made up of 15 amino acids. CDR1 is LNHDA and CDR2 is SQIVND in the germline V gene (reference sequence). Trimming stripped 7 bases from V and 1 base from J, with 16 bases between. The CDR3 loop is CASNPGRTFQETQYF. CDR3 DNA: TGTGCCAGTAACCCGGGCAGGACATTCCAAGAGACCCAGTACTTC.

This clone was picked up many times. The J gene is TRBJ2-7, the V gene TRBV27; tentative D call: TRBD2 (6 bases). Germline-derived CDR1 and CDR2 are MNHEY and SMNVEV (reference sequence). The ends were cut back, 3 bases at V and 0 bases at J, with 9 bases in the middle. The CDR3 covers 14 residues. CDR3 coding DNA: TGTGCCAGCAGTTTTCTCGGGGGCTCCTACGAGCAGTACTTC. This translates into CASSFLGGSYEQYF.

This clone has a count of ten or more. The genes are TRBV6-6 and TRBJ2-7; 7 nucleotides line up with TRBD1. The CDR3 has 12 amino acids. From germline, CDR1 is MNHNY and CDR2 SVGAGI (reference sequence). Trimming removed 5 bases from V and 3 bases from J; junction bases left unmatched: 1. CDR3 sequence (DNA): TGTGCCAGCAGTGACAGGGACTACGAGCAGTACTTC. It encodes CASSDRDYEQYF.

This clone was picked up many times. The CDR3 DNA sequence: TGCGCCAGCAGACCTCCGGGACAGTCCTACGAGCAGTACTTC. Residues: CASRPPGQSYEQYF. The V call is TRBV4-1, the J call TRBJ2-7; 7 nucleotides align to TRBD1. CDR1 and CDR2 from the germline V gene are MGHRA and YSYEKL. This CDR3 has 14 amino acids. With V trimmed by 6 bases and J by 1 base, 6 bases remained unmatched.

In its sample, this clone was seen many times. The rearrangement uses TRBV9 and TRBJ2-3; TRBD2 matches at 13 bases. The J segment lost 6 bases and the V segment lost 4 bases, leaving 8 bases of the junction unmatched. Germline loops: CDR1 SGDLS, CDR2 YYNGEE. The CDR3 has 16 residues. The CDR3 DNA reads TGTGCCAGCAGCCGTAGACTAGCGGGGGGCATGGATACGCAGTATTTT. Translating gives CASSRRLAGGMDTQYF.

This clone was seen ten or more times. This chain links TRBV11-2 with TRBJ2-7, with D uncertain. CDR1 and CDR2 from the germline V gene are SGHAT and FQNNGV. The CDR3 loop spans 10 amino acids. The ends were cut back, 4 bases at V and 6 bases at J, with 4 bases in the middle. CDR3 bases: TGTGCCAGCAGCTCGGTCGAGCAGTACTTC. Amino acid sequence: CASSSVEQYF.

This clone was recorded many times. The chain has TRBV18 and TRBJ2-7, with a weak D call TRBD2 (6 bases). Germline assignment: CDR1 KGHSH and CDR2 LQKENI. The CDR3 consists of 14 residues. V was pared by 6 bases and J by 2 bases, with 14 bases between. CDR3 bases: TGTGCCAGCTCCCCCGTGGAGGGGCCCTACGAGCAGTACTTC. Its translation: CASSPVEGPYEQYF.

This clone was seen many times. The V call is TRBV5-1, the J call TRBJ2-2, with 11 positions matching TRBD1. CDR1 is SGHRS and CDR2 is YFSETQ in the germline V gene. This CDR3 region has 16 residues. J was trimmed by 5 bases and V by 4 bases; bases with no gene match: 7. The CDR3 region is CASSPGQGARTGELFF. The CDR3 nucleotides read TGCGCCAGCAGCCCCGGACAGGGGGCGAGGACCGGGGAGCTGTTTTTT.

In its sample, this clone was seen many times. The V and J genes are TRBV5-8 and TRBJ1-6; tentatively, D is TRBD1 (5 bases). The CDR3 sequence is 14 residues long. V was clipped by 0 bases and J by 8 bases, with 9 bases between them. Germline CDR1 reads SGHTS; CDR2 reads YDEGEE. CDR3 loop: CASSLAQGYSPLHF. Here the CDR3 DNA reads TGTGCCAGCAGCTTGGCCCAGGGATATTCACCCCTCCACTTT.

This clone has only a few counts. Other DNA sequences in the same sample also yield this CDR3. The genes are TRBV9 and TRBJ2-7; tentative D call: TRBD1 (6 bases). The V and J ends lost 5 bases and 4 bases respectively, with 19 bases between them. This CDR3 is 15 amino acids long. In germline, CDR1 is SGDLS, CDR2 YYNGEE. In DNA form, the CDR3 reads TGTGCCAGCAGTTTCGGGCAGGGGACGGCATACGAGCAGTACTTC. Its protein product is CASSFGQGTAYEQYF.

The table lists this clone with many counts. This rearrangement joins TRBV2 to TRBJ2-1; the D gene is possibly TRBD1 (6 bases). V lost 2 bases to trimming and J lost 4 bases, with 9 bases between them. Germline lookup yields CDR1 SNHLY and CDR2 FYNNEI. The CDR3 is made up of 14 amino acids. The CDR3 reads CASSEMGAYNEQFF. In DNA, the CDR3 is TGTGCCAGCAGTGAAATGGGGGCTTACAATGAGCAGTTCTTC.

There are many counts of this clone. This rearrangement joins TRBV4-1 to TRBJ1-6; 7 bases line up with TRBD1. Germline loops: CDR1 MGHRA, CDR2 YSYEKL. V dropped 0 bases and J dropped 9; count of bases not matched to a gene: 5. This CDR3 region has 15 residues. The chain's CDR3 is CASSQDRDSISPLHF. The CDR3 DNA sequence: TGCGCCAGCAGCCAAGATAGGGACAGTATTTCACCCCTCCACTTT.

The chain joins TRBV10-3 to TRBJ2-2; tentatively, D is TRBD2 (7 bases). Trimming removed 10 bases at V and 0 bases at J, with 15 bases between. The CDR3 totals 15 residues. Germline V CDR1 and CDR2: ENHRY, SYGVKD. The CDR3 loop is CATKGGGTNTGELFF. The DNA for the CDR3 is TGTGCCACTAAGGGAGGGGGAACGAACACCGGGGAGCTGTTTTTT.

J is TRBJ1-1 and V is TRBV5-6, with TRBD1 identical over 9 bases. CDR1 is SGHDT, CDR2 YYEEEE, per germline. This CDR3 comprises 14 residues. With 7 bases clipped from V and 5 bases from J, the junction kept 9 bases outside the gene matches. The CDR3 loop reads CASLRGTGMTEAFF. CDR3 DNA: TGTGCCAGCCTGCGGGGGACAGGGATGACTGAAGCTTTCTTT.

This clone was counted at least ten times. The genes are TRBV5-5 and TRBJ1-6; D is undetermined. The CDR3 runs 15 residues. The V end lost 2 bases, the J end lost 8 bases, and 14 bases lay between the germline ends. In germline, CDR1 is SGHKS, CDR2 YYEKEE (reference sequence). The CDR3 sequence is CASSFRSWSDSPLHF. Written as DNA, the CDR3 is TGTGCCAGCAGCTTTCGGTCGTGGAGTGATTCACCCCTCCACTTT.

This clone was counted only a few times. V gene TRBV6-5 combines with J gene TRBJ1-6; 10 positions agree with TRBD1. CDR1 is MNHEY, CDR2 SVGAGI, per germline. The CDR3 has 14 amino acids. The trim removed 4 bases at V and 10 bases at J, leaving 4 bases unmatched. The CDR3 region is CASSSRDRGSPLHF. DNA for the CDR3: TGTGCCAGCAGTTCCCGGGACAGGGGATCACCCCTCCACTTT.

The sample holds a few counts of this clone. The chain couples TRBV10-3 to TRBJ2-7; perhaps TRBD2 as D (6 bases). Trimming pared 5 bases from V and 6 bases from J, leaving 14 bases between. The CDR3 extends over 13 amino acids. CDR1 is ENHRY, CDR2 SYGVKD, per germline. This CDR3 is CAISPPGVPEQYF. The CDR3 DNA is TGTGCCATCAGTCCCCCGGGGGTTCCCGAGCAGTACTTC.

In its sample, this clone is medium-sized. CDR3 DNA: TGTGCCAGCAGCAATCCGACAGGGCGGGCCTATGGCTACACCTTC. This gives the protein CASSNPTGRAYGYTF. The genes are TRBV7-9 and TRBJ1-2, with 7 bases identical to TRBD1. V lost 5 bases to trimming and J lost 4 bases; unmatched junction nucleotides: 10. There are 15 residues in the CDR3. The germline V gene encodes CDR1 SEHNR and CDR2 FQNEAQ (reference sequence).